This T cell receptor beta chain was captured by sequencing in a study of blood T cell repertoires in COVID-19. Study-wide context: Sites in the United States, Italy and Spain provided acute and convalescent COVID-19 samples.

Generated by immunoSEQ multiplex PCR, the TCRdb table keeps only in-frame clones and is missing some. The table includes roughly 84,000 clones, 75% to 85% detected once. Trimming pared 2 bases from V and 5 bases from J, leaving 8 bases between. The germline V gene encodes CDR1 SGHRS and CDR2 YFSETQ. The CDR3 consists of 12 residues. The chain joins TRBV5-1 to TRBJ2-7; D is unclear. The TCR sequence derives from a woman aged 40 to 49 with active or convalescent COVID-19. The sequencing sample was made of peripheral blood. The DNA for the CDR3 is TGCGCCAGCAGCTTTACAGTTCACGAGCAGTACTTC. Translating gives CASSFTVHEQYF.